These 26 T cell receptor beta chains were sequenced from one sample in a study of blood T cell repertoires in COVID-19. Only in-frame clones appear in the TCRdb table, and some are missing; sequencing was by immunoSEQ multiplex PCR. Of 200,000 to 250,000 clones listed, 82% are singletons. Input material: PBMCs or T cells enriched from blood (not recorded which). All receptors derive from a woman aged 55-75 years who had recovered from COVID-19.

The rearrangement joins TRBV7-2 to TRBJ2-5, with TRBD2 matching 9 bases. The germline V gene encodes CDR1 SGHTA and CDR2 FQGNSA. Trimming cost V 5 bases and J 4 bases; bases outside gene matches: 8. The length of the CDR3 is 15 residues. DNA for the CDR3: TGTGCCAGCAGCCCCCGGGGCGGGGGGGCAGAGACCCAGTACTTC. Its protein product is CASSPRGGGAETQYF.

The V call is TRBV7-9, the J call TRBJ1-2; 8 bases agree with TRBD1. Germline-derived CDR1 and CDR2 are SEHNR and FQNEAQ (reference sequence). The CDR3 has 14 amino acids. The V segment lost 7 bases and the J segment 6 bases; nucleotides outside the gene matches: 10. CDR3 in DNA: TGTGCCAGCACCGTCGGACAGGGAGGAAATGGCTACACCTTC. It codes for CASTVGQGGNGYTF.

The chain is built from TRBV6-5 and TRBJ2-1, with TRBD2 as a possible D gene (5 bases). CDR1 and CDR2 from the germline V gene are MNHEY and SVGAGI. This CDR3 comprises 13 residues. V was cut by 7 bases and J by 2 bases, with 9 bases left in between. The CDR3 DNA sequence: TGTGCCAGCAACCGGGGAGCCTACAATGAGCAGTTCTTC. Amino acid sequence: CASNRGAYNEQFF.

The CDR3 region has the DNA TGCGCCAGCAGCCTCCTGGGGGGGGCGGCCTATGGCTACACCTTC. This encodes CASSLLGGAAYGYTF. The chain links TRBV5-1 to TRBJ1-2, with D possibly matching TRBD1 (6 bases). This CDR3 is 15 amino acids long. V lost 4 bases and J lost 4, with 17 bases in between. Germline values: CDR1 SGHRS, CDR2 YFSETQ.

The gene calls are TRBV10-3 and TRBJ1-6, with TRBD1 matching 7 bases. In germline, CDR1 is ENHRY, CDR2 SYGVKD. There are 14 residues in the CDR3. Losses at the gene ends were 6 bases for V and 6 bases for J; bases not matched to a gene: 5. The CDR3 sequence: CAIRLDRVNSPLHF. The CDR3 DNA follows: TGTGCCATCAGACTCGACAGGGTTAATTCACCCCTCCACTTT.

The chain couples TRBV6-2 or TRBV6-3 to TRBJ2-2; no firm D call. The CDR3 is 16 residues long. V lost 0 bases, J lost 0 bases, and 8 bases lay in between. Germline assignment: CDR1 MNHEY and CDR2 SVGEGT. DNA for the CDR3: TGTGCCAGCAGTTACTCGAGTACAGCGAACACCGGGGAGCTGTTTTTT. Its protein is CASSYSSTANTGELFF.

The chain joins TRBV5-4 to TRBJ2-2, with 13 bases that match TRBD2. CDR3 length equals 15 residues. V was pared by 4 bases and J by 7 bases, with 4 bases of the junction left unmatched. Germline-derived CDR1 and CDR2 are SGHNT and YYREEE (reference sequence). Written as DNA, the CDR3 is TGTGCCAGCAGCCCGGGACTAGCGGGATTCGGGGAGCTGTTTTTT. Translated, it gives CASSPGLAGFGELFF.

This chain connects TRBV6-6 to TRBJ2-1; TRBD2 matches at 8 bases. Germline V gives CDR1 MNHNY, CDR2 SVGAGI (reference sequence). The CDR3 is 14 amino acids. V was clipped by 4 bases and J by 9 bases; unmatched bases: 8. CDR3 bases: TGTGCCAGCAGTTCGGGACTAGTGGGCGGTGAGCAGTTCTTC. Protein: CASSSGLVGGEQFF.

The chain is built from TRBV3-1 (or the pseudogene TRBV3-2) and TRBJ1-2; D uncertain. The germline CDR1 and CDR2 sequences are LGHDT and YNNKEL (reference sequence). V was trimmed by 0 bases and J by 5 bases, leaving 13 bases between them. The CDR3 totals 15 residues. The CDR3 DNA follows: TGTGCCAGCAGCCAAGACAGCCTTCCGAGGTATGGCTACACCTTC. It is translated as CASSQDSLPRYGYTF.

V usage is TRBV6-4 and J usage is TRBJ1-2, with a tentative D call TRBD1 (6 bases). Germline lookup yields CDR1 MRHNA and CDR2 SNTAGT. The ends were cut back, 3 bases at V and 4 bases at J, with 9 bases in the middle. The CDR3 is made up of 13 amino acids. The CDR3: CASSEQGTYGYTF. The CDR3 nucleotides are TGTGCCAGCAGTGAGCAGGGGACCTATGGCTACACCTTC.

This clone was seen only a few times. The chain joins TRBV27 to TRBJ2-5, with a weak D call TRBD2 (5 bases). Germline V gives CDR1 MNHEY, CDR2 SMNVEV (reference sequence). Trimming took 5 bases from V and 2 from J, leaving 12 bases between them. The CDR3 contains 14 residues. The CDR3 region is CASSPPGSQETQYF. The DNA for the CDR3 is TGTGCCAGCAGTCCCCCGGGATCTCAAGAGACCCAGTACTTC.

This chain joins TRBV14 and TRBJ1-5; 9 bases align to TRBD1. The V gene end was trimmed by 1 base and the J gene end by 7 bases; junction bases not matched to a gene: 8. Germline V gene sequence: CDR1 SGHDN, CDR2 FVKESK. The CDR3 loop spans 16 amino acids. The CDR3 nucleotides read TGTGCCAGCAGCCAAGTCCGGGACAGGGAAGGACAGCCCCAGCATTTT. Its translation: CASSQVRDREGQPQHF.

This clone was observed a handful of times. The chain links TRBV7-8 to TRBJ1-1; 7 bases fit TRBD1. Germline V gene sequence: CDR1 SGHVS, CDR2 FQNEAQ. The CDR3 sequence is 16 residues long. V gave up 5 bases and J gave up 1 base; unmatched junction bases: 10. The CDR3 coding sequence is TGTGCCAGCAGCCCCTCGGTGGGACAGCAGAACACTGAAGCTTTCTTT. Protein product: CASSPSVGQQNTEAFF.

For the CDR3, the DNA is TGTGCCTGGAGTGCGACAGCGAACACTGAAGCTTTCTTT. It specifies CAWSATANTEAFF. This chain joins TRBV30 and TRBJ1-1; the D gene is possibly TRBD1 (5 bases). V was clipped by 1 base and J by 1 base, with 7 bases between them. Germline values: CDR1 GTSNPN, CDR2 SVGIG (reference sequence). The CDR3 sequence is 13 residues long.

J is TRBJ1-1 and V is TRBV5-1, with D possibly being TRBD1 (6 bases). Germline values: CDR1 SGHRS, CDR2 YFSETQ. This CDR3 has 13 residues. Between the trimmed V and J ends, which lost 6 bases and 4 bases, there was a span of 13 bases. The CDR3 nucleotides read TGCGCCAGCAAGGGGGGGCCTAGCACTGAAGCTTTCTTT. It yields the protein CASKGGPSTEAFF.

In DNA, the CDR3 is TGTGCCAGCAGCTTGAAAGTTGCGGCGGGAGGGGAGCTGTTTTTT. Its translation: CASSLKVAAGGELFF. The V call is TRBV5-5, the J call TRBJ2-2; tentatively, D is TRBD2 (6 bases). The CDR3 extends over 15 amino acids. V dropped 1 base and J dropped 8 bases, with 15 bases sitting between them. Germline values: CDR1 SGHKS, CDR2 YYEKEE (reference sequence).

The chain employs TRBV2 and TRBJ2-2; D is ambiguous. CDR3 length: 12 amino acids. Germline V gene sequence: CDR1 SNHLY, CDR2 FYNNEI. Between the trimmed V and J ends, which lost 2 bases and 7 bases, there was a span of 5 bases. The DNA for the CDR3 is TGTGCCAGCAGTGAACCTTTCGGGGAGCTGTTTTTT. It specifies CASSEPFGELFF.

The gene calls are TRBV7-9 and TRBJ2-5, with TRBD2 matching 10 bases. In germline, CDR1 is SEHNR, CDR2 FQNEAQ (reference sequence). CDR3 length equals 16 residues. J was trimmed by 4 bases and V by 3 bases; bases with no gene match: 8. The CDR3: CASSFSPGLALETQYF. DNA for the CDR3: TGTGCCAGCAGCTTTTCCCCGGGACTAGCGCTAGAGACCCAGTACTTC. The complete variable domain, with remaining parts taken from reference TRBV7-9 and TRBJ2-5, reads DTGVSQNPRHKITKRGQNVTFRCDPISEHNRLYWYRQTLGQGPEFLTYFQNEAQLEKSRLLSDRFSAERPKGSFSTLEIQRTEQGDSAMYLCASSFSPGLALETQYFGPGTRLLVL.

This clone was counted a few times. V and J are TRBV10-3 and TRBJ2-5; TRBD1 matches 9 bases. Looked up from germline, CDR1 is ENHRY and CDR2 is SYGVKD. The CDR3 length is 14 residues. Trimming removed 3 bases from V and 6 bases from J; junction bases left unmatched: 5. In DNA, the CDR3 is TGTGCCATCAGTGAAGGACAGGGGAAGAAGACCCAGTACTTC. Protein sequence: CAISEGQGKKTQYF.

V is TRBV6-5 and J is TRBJ1-4, with a possible D match to TRBD1 (5 bases). Germline V gives CDR1 MNHEY, CDR2 SVGAGI. Trimming left V 0 bases short and J 8 bases short, with 13 bases between. The CDR3 runs 15 residues. This CDR3 reads CASSYSAGHPEKLFF. The CDR3 DNA reads as TGTGCCAGCAGTTACTCTGCGGGGCACCCCGAAAAACTGTTTTTT.

The chain couples TRBV6-2 or TRBV6-3 to TRBJ1-2; 8 nucleotides match TRBD1. CDR1 is MNHEY, CDR2 SVGEGT, per germline. CDR3 length: 13 residues. The junction had 3 bases not matched to a gene; V was cut back by 1 base and J by 8 bases. CDR3 residues: CASSYLSGGGYTF. For the CDR3, the DNA is TGTGCCAGCAGTTACTTATCAGGGGGCGGCTACACCTTC.

This clone was detected once. V is TRBV5-1 and J is TRBJ2-3; tentative D call: TRBD1 (6 bases). CDR1 and CDR2 from the germline V gene are SGHRS and YFSETQ. The CDR3 sequence is 15 residues long. The V and J ends lost 4 bases and 0 bases respectively, with 12 bases between them. CDR3 coding DNA: TGCGCCAGCAGCCCCAGGACAGCTAGCACAGATACGCAGTATTTT. It yields the protein CASSPRTASTDTQYF.

The rearrangement uses TRBV27 and TRBJ2-7, with 10 bases identical to TRBD2. V dropped 10 bases and J dropped 3; count of bases not matched to a gene: 3. The V gene's germline CDR1 is MNHEY and CDR2 SMNVEV (reference sequence). The CDR3 has 12 amino acids. The CDR3 loop reads CATSSGSYEQYF. CDR3 nucleotide sequence: TGTGCCACCTCTAGCGGGAGCTACGAGCAGTACTTC.

This clone was seen just once. The chain has TRBV24-1 and TRBJ2-6; D might be TRBD1 (5 bases). The CDR3 contains 16 residues. CDR1 is KGHDR, CDR2 SFDVKD, per germline. The V and J ends lost 6 bases and 0 bases respectively, with 11 bases between them. As DNA, the CDR3 is TGTGCCACCAGTCCAGGGTACCCCTCTGGGGCCAACGTCCTGACTTTC. This translates into CATSPGYPSGANVLTF.

The count of this clone is one. This rearrangement joins TRBV5-1 to TRBJ2-7, with 15 bases that match TRBD2. V gave up 0 bases and J gave up 7 bases; unmatched junction bases: 2. The germline V gene encodes CDR1 SGHRS and CDR2 YFSETQ. This CDR3 is 15 amino acids long. The CDR3 loop reads CASSLGGTSGREQYF. The CDR3 region has the DNA TGCGCCAGCAGCTTGGGGGGGACTAGCGGGAGGGAGCAGTACTTC.

The chain couples TRBV6-5 to TRBJ1-6; the D gene is possibly TRBD1 (5 bases). Germline V gene lookup returns CDR1 MNHEY and CDR2 SVGAGI. The CDR3 covers 12 residues. V lost 1 base and J 13 bases, leaving 8 bases between the germline ends. CDR3 amino acids: CASSYFRGPLHF. The CDR3 DNA is TGTGCCAGCAGTTACTTTCGGGGGCCCCTCCACTTT.